This is a list of T cell receptor beta chains from one sample in a study of Ad26.COV2.S vaccination and SARS-CoV-2 variants. Assay: immunoSEQ multiplex PCR; the TCRdb copy retains only in-frame clones and omits some. The sample lists about 250,000 clones, around 87% seen once, with approximately 3.4% in the top ten. Sample: peripheral blood, taken in a trial of Ad26.COV2.S vaccine versus placebo. These receptors originate from a person aged 18 to 65 who received the Ad26.COV2.S COVID-19 vaccine or a placebo. The CDR3 runs from the conserved cysteine through the conserved F or W. D genes are given only for firm matches. Clone sizes are given selectively: once, few, many, or a class where the clone is expanded.

size	V	D	J	CDR3	DNA
.	TRBV4-1	.	TRBJ1-4	CASSQDVGVSEKLFF	TGCGCCAGCAGCCAAGATGTCGGGGTTAGCGAAAAACTGTTTTTT
.	TRBV5-1	TRBD1	TRBJ1-2	CASRLTGTGLDGYTF	TGCGCCAGCAGACTTACCGGGACAGGGCTTGATGGCTACACCTTC
.	TRBV3-1/TRBV3-2	.	TRBJ2-1	CASSQGAGPRNEQFF	TGTGCCAGCAGCCAGGGGGCGGGACCCCGCAATGAGCAGTTCTTC
.	TRBV6-2/TRBV6-3	TRBD2	TRBJ2-1	CASSYSLAGGPSNEQFF	TGTGCCAGCAGTTACTCTCTAGCGGGAGGGCCGAGTAATGAGCAGTTCTTC
.	TRBV7-7	TRBD2	TRBJ2-1	CASSPTGGSLQEQFF	TGTGCTAGCAGCCCCACCGGGGGGTCTCTTCAGGAGCAGTTCTTC
.	TRBV7-7	TRBD1	TRBJ2-5	CASSPRQGWETQYF	TGTGCTAGCAGCCCCCGACAGGGATGGGAGACCCAGTACTTC
.	TRBV5-1	TRBD1	TRBJ1-4	CASSSGGLGQLNQKLFF	TGCGCCAGCAGCTCTGGGGGTCTGGGACAGTTAAATCAAAAACTGTTTTTT
.	TRBV5-5	.	TRBJ1-3	CASSLWAPASGVNTIYF	TGTGCCAGCAGCTTGTGGGCGCCCGCCTCAGGGGTAAACACCATATATTTT
.	TRBV2	.	TRBJ1-1	CASSDGVSLATEAFF	TGTGCCAGCAGTGATGGCGTGAGCCTAGCGACTGAAGCTTTCTTT
.	TRBV7-2	.	TRBJ2-7	CASRPGAGSYEQYF	TGTGCCAGCAGGCCCGGTGCGGGATCCTACGAGCAGTACTTC
once	TRBV3-1/TRBV3-2	.	TRBJ1-2	CASSSWDTPPEGYTF	TGTGCCAGCAGCTCGTGGGACACTCCTCCTGAGGGCTACACCTTC
few	TRBV10-3	.	TRBJ1-1	CANALGSNTEAFF	TGTGCCAACGCTCTGGGATCGAACACTGAAGCTTTCTTT
.	TRBV5-5	TRBD1	TRBJ1-1	CASSLVGTVTEAFF	TGTGCCAGCAGCTTGGTGGGGACAGTCACTGAAGCTTTCTTT
.	TRBV28	.	TRBJ2-5	CASSLGPEETQYF	TGTGCCAGCAGTTTAGGGCCTGAAGAGACCCAGTACTTC
.	TRBV4-3	.	TRBJ1-6	CASSQDGVTPGGYNSPLHF	TGCGCCAGCAGCCAAGATGGGGTTACCCCTGGGGGATATAATTCACCCCTCCACTTT
.	TRBV19	TRBD1	TRBJ1-1	CASSVTGGQTEAFF	TGTGCCAGTAGTGTAACAGGGGGACAGACTGAAGCTTTCTTT
.	TRBV30	TRBD1	TRBJ2-3	CAWLTGADTQYF	TGTGCCTGGCTCACAGGGGCGGATACGCAGTATTTT
.	TRBV5-6	.	TRBJ2-1	CASGTPGHDEQFF	TGTGCCAGCGGGACGCCGGGCCACGATGAGCAGTTCTTC
.	TRBV5-8	TRBD2	TRBJ2-5	CASSAPWGRAVETQYF	TGTGCCAGCAGCGCCCCCTGGGGGAGGGCCGTGGAGACCCAGTACTTC
.	TRBV6-5	.	TRBJ1-1	CASIGLTEAFF	TGTGCCAGCATTGGGTTGACTGAAGCTTTCTTT
few	TRBV7-3	.	TRBJ2-2	CASSLSGGLRTGELFF	TGTGCCAGCAGCTTGTCCGGGGGCCTGAGGACCGGGGAGCTGTTTTTT
.	TRBV7-2	.	TRBJ1-5	CASSLERQNQPQHF	TGTGCCAGCAGCTTAGAAAGACAAAATCAGCCCCAGCATTTT
.	TRBV5-1	.	TRBJ1-1	CASSLDRNTEAFF	TGCGCCAGCAGCTTGGACAGGAACACTGAAGCTTTCTTT
.	TRBV7-6	TRBD2	TRBJ2-1	CASSPTSGRYNEQFF	TGTGCCAGCAGCCCTACTAGCGGCCGCTACAATGAGCAGTTCTTC
.	TRBV27	.	TRBJ2-3	CASILRGGAGVVDTQYF	TGTGCCAGCATCTTAAGGGGGGGCGCGGGAGTAGTAGATACGCAGTATTTT
.	TRBV27	TRBD1	TRBJ2-2	CASSLSAGGYTGELFF	TGTGCCAGCAGTTTATCGGCAGGGGGCTATACCGGGGAGCTGTTTTTT
.	TRBV30	.	TRBJ1-4	CAWSGRTGTNEKLFF	TGTGCCTGGAGCGGCCGGACGGGAACTAATGAAAAACTGTTTTTT
.	TRBV28	.	TRBJ1-6	CASSSSPASVSPLHF	TGTGCCAGCAGTTCCAGCCCCGCTAGTGTTTCACCCCTCCACTTT
few	TRBV6-5	.	TRBJ1-1	CASRAQGGTEAFF	TGTGCCAGCAGAGCCCAGGGAGGAACTGAAGCTTTCTTT
.	TRBV5-4	.	TRBJ1-2	CASSHRLGGSYGYTF	TGTGCCAGCAGCCATCGACTGGGGGGGAGCTATGGCTACACCTTC
once	TRBV4-2	.	TRBJ1-5	CASSQSGSGANQPQHF	TGTGCCAGCAGCCAATCAGGGTCAGGAGCCAATCAGCCCCAGCATTTT
.	TRBV27	.	TRBJ2-7	CASSSRDSPSYEQYF	TGTGCCAGCAGTTCCCGGGACTCCCCCTCCTACGAGCAGTACTTC
.	TRBV12-5	TRBD1	TRBJ1-5	CASGLARTGFSNQPQHF	TGTGCTAGTGGTTTGGCCAGGACAGGGTTTAGCAATCAGCCCCAGCATTTT
.	TRBV3-1/TRBV3-2	TRBD1	TRBJ1-1	CASSQEGAAMNTEAFF	TGTGCCAGCAGCCAGGAGGGGGCGGCGATGAACACTGAAGCTTTCTTT
.	TRBV7-2	TRBD2	TRBJ2-5	CASRLAGTSTETQYF	TGTGCCAGCAGACTAGCCGGGACTAGTACAGAGACCCAGTACTTC
.	TRBV7-6	.	TRBJ2-3	CASSLDRGVDTQYF	TGTGCCAGCAGCTTAGATAGGGGGGTGGATACGCAGTATTTT
few	TRBV3-1/TRBV3-2	TRBD1	TRBJ2-7	CASSLSGTVSYEQYF	TGTGCCAGCAGCCTGTCCGGGACAGTCTCCTACGAGCAGTACTTC
few	TRBV2	TRBD1	TRBJ1-1	CASSGTGVLPTEAFF	TGTGCCAGCAGCGGGACAGGGGTTCTCCCCACTGAAGCTTTCTTT
.	TRBV4-1	TRBD2	TRBJ2-2	CASSQRPSGGPYMNTGELFF	TGCGCCAGCAGTCAAAGGCCTAGCGGGGGGCCCTATATGAACACCGGGGAGCTGTTTTTT
.	TRBV5-1	TRBD2	TRBJ2-5	CASSLREGQETQYF	TGCGCCAGCAGCTTGCGGGAGGGCCAAGAGACCCAGTACTTC
.	TRBV2	.	TRBJ1-3	CASSDEPGWSGNTIYF	TGTGCCAGCAGTGACGAACCAGGGTGGTCTGGAAACACCATATATTTT
.	TRBV3-1/TRBV3-2	TRBD1	TRBJ1-4	CASSRDSTNEKLFF	TGTGCCAGCAGCCGGGACAGCACTAATGAAAAACTGTTTTTT
.	TRBV5-1	TRBD1	TRBJ2-1	CASSFAAGGNEQFF	TGCGCCAGCAGCTTCGCGGCAGGGGGCAATGAGCAGTTCTTC
.	TRBV9	.	TRBJ2-1	CASSAQYNEQFF	TGTGCCAGCAGCGCCCAATACAATGAGCAGTTCTTC
.	TRBV4-1	TRBD1	TRBJ2-6	CASSRGQASGANVLTF	TGCGCCAGCAGCCGGGGACAGGCGTCTGGGGCCAACGTCCTGACTTTC
.	TRBV7-9	TRBD1	TRBJ1-1	CASSLGGQIKEAFF	TGTGCCAGCAGCTTAGGGGGACAGATAAAAGAAGCTTTCTTT